The next 25 T cell receptor beta chains were all read from a single sample in a study of T-cell reconstitution after alpha-beta-depleted transplantation in children. Unique molecular identifiers tagged the TCRbeta library. TCRdb used MiXCR to reprocess the PCR reads, holding one entry per CDR3 protein. The table records some 640,000 distinct CDR3 sequences, approximately 17% of them present only once. Sequences were derived from PBMCs from the stem cell graft donor, sampled from the stem cell graft. The receptors were sampled from a human donor who donated a stem cell graft to a child with acute myeloid leukemia.

Many counts were recorded for this clonotype. The chain joins TRBV29-1 to TRBJ2-1; 11 positions match TRBD2. There are 15 residues in the CDR3. In germline, CDR1 is SQVTM, CDR2 ANQGSEA. Trimming cost V 7 bases and J 6 bases; bases outside gene matches: 11. Here the CDR3 reads CSASGLAGGRNEQFF. The CDR3 coding sequence is TGCAGCGCCTCAGGGCTAGCGGGGGGACGCAATGAGCAGTTCTTC.

The chain couples TRBV9 to TRBJ2-1; D might be TRBD2 (5 bases). CDR1 and CDR2 (germline): SGDLS, YYNGEE. The CDR3 is made up of 16 amino acids. Trimming took off 2 bases at V and 7 bases at J, with 19 bases between the two ends. The CDR3 region is CASSVEGTLLYNEQFF. As DNA, the CDR3 is TGTGCCAGCAGCGTTGAGGGTACCTTACTCTATAATGAGCAGTTCTTC.

This clonotype was recorded many times. This chain joins TRBV20-1 and TRBJ2-1; D may be TRBD2 (5 bases). Germline V gene data show CDR1 as DFQATT and CDR2 as SNEGSKA (reference sequence). The CDR3 totals 11 residues. The V end was cut by 3 bases, the J end by 8 bases, with 8 bases between. CDR3: CSASTGYEQFF. Written as DNA, the CDR3 is TGCAGTGCTAGTACGGGGTATGAGCAGTTCTTC.

The sample holds many counts of this clonotype. The chain recombines TRBV6-5 with TRBJ2-5; D gene ambiguous. The CDR3 length is 13 residues. The V gene's germline CDR1 is MNHEY and CDR2 SVGAGI. V was shortened by 2 bases and J by 3 bases, with 7 bases between the two germline ends. This chain's CDR3 is CASSYRGKETQYF. CDR3 bases: TGTGCCAGCAGTTACCGAGGCAAAGAGACCCAGTACTTC.

This clonotype was detected a few times. The J gene is TRBJ2-1, the V gene TRBV6-1; 8 bases are shared with TRBD1. Losses at the gene ends were 4 bases for V and 7 bases for J; bases not matched to a gene: 9. Germline V lookup: CDR1 MNHNS, CDR2 SASEGT. This CDR3 contains 15 residues. In nucleotides, the CDR3 is TGTGCCAGCAGTGTTTGGCCAGGGGGCAAGAATGAGCAGTTCTTC. The encoded protein is CASSVWPGGKNEQFF.

There are a few counts of this clonotype. The J gene is TRBJ2-1, the V gene TRBV6-1, with D hard to call. The V end was cut by 2 bases, the J end by 0 bases, with 23 bases between. The CDR3 loop spans 20 amino acids. Germline CDR1 is MNHNS and CDR2 is SASEGT. CDR3 sequence: CASSERLVVRPGSSYNEQFF. For the CDR3, the DNA is TGTGCCAGCAGTGAAAGGCTAGTTGTGAGACCTGGAAGCTCCTACAATGAGCAGTTCTTC.

This clonotype was seen many times. The chain recombines TRBV20-1 with TRBJ1-6, with D unresolved. CDR1 DFQATT and CDR2 SNEGSKA come from the germline V gene (reference sequence). V was pared by 0 bases and J by 9 bases, with 18 bases between. This CDR3 has 16 residues. The CDR3 region is CSARDYGKEGLSPLHF. DNA of the CDR3: TGCAGTGCTAGAGATTACGGGAAAGAGGGTCTTTCACCCCTCCACTTT.

The CDR3 DNA sequence: TGCGCCAGCAGCTTGGTTACAGGGCCGAACACCGGGGAGCTGTTTTTT. This encodes CASSLVTGPNTGELFF. The rearrangement uses TRBV5-1 and TRBJ2-2, with D tentatively TRBD1 (6 bases). Germline V lookup: CDR1 SGHRS, CDR2 YFSETQ. CDR3 size: 16 residues. V lost 0 bases, J lost 0 bases, and 9 bases lay in between.

Remarks on this clonotype: This may arise from a read error, as a much more abundant clone is one base away. The genes are TRBV4-3 and TRBJ2-7, with no clear D. The CDR3 consists of 13 residues. V was trimmed by 3 bases and J by 3 bases, leaving 9 bases between them. The germline V gene has CDR1 LGHNA and CDR2 YSLEER. For the CDR3, the DNA is TGCGCCAGCAGCCAGAGACCGGGCTACGAGCAGTACTTC. Translation: CASSQRPGYEQYF.

The V and J genes are TRBV27 and TRBJ1-5; TRBD1 might be the D (6 bases). In germline, CDR1 is MNHEY, CDR2 SMNVEV (reference sequence). The CDR3 is 17 residues long. Trimming removed 5 bases from V and 2 bases from J, with 19 bases in between. The CDR3 protein is CASSLDPQGNGNQPQHF. The DNA for the CDR3 is TGTGCCAGCAGTCTCGACCCGCAGGGGAATGGCAATCAGCCCCAGCATTTT.

Many counts were recorded for this clonotype. The chain's CDR3 is CASSWDRRVYGYTF. The CDR3 nucleotides are TGTGCCAGCAGTTGGGACAGGCGCGTCTATGGCTACACCTTC. This chain connects TRBV12-3 or TRBV12-4 to TRBJ1-2; 8 bases line up with TRBD1. With 4 bases clipped from V and 4 bases from J, the junction kept 5 bases outside the gene matches. The CDR3 length is 14 residues.

In its sample, this clonotype was seen many times. The V gene is TRBV5-6, the J gene TRBJ2-7, with unresolved D. CDR3 size: 12 residues. Germline V gives CDR1 SGHDT, CDR2 YYEEEE. The V end lost 3 bases, the J end lost 3 bases, and 7 bases lay between the germline ends. The CDR3 nucleotides are TGTGCCAGCAGCTATGTGTTCTACGAGCAGTACTTC. Translating gives CASSYVFYEQYF.

This clonotype was seen ten or more times. The V gene is TRBV29-1, the J gene TRBJ1-3, with a tentative D call TRBD1 (6 bases). The ends were cut back, 5 bases at V and 2 bases at J, with 10 bases in the middle. The CDR3 runs 13 residues. Per germline, CDR1 SQVTM and CDR2 ANQGSEA. The CDR3 region has the DNA TGCAGCGTTCTCCGGGACACTGGAAACACCATATATTTT. Residues: CSVLRDTGNTIYF. Full variable domain (remainder filled in from reference TRBV29-1 and TRBJ1-3): SAVISQKPSRDICQRGTSLTIQCQVDSQVTMMFWYRQQPGQSLTLIATANQGSEATYESGFVIDKFPISRPNLTFSTLTVSNMSPEDSSIYLCSVLRDTGNTIYFGEGSWLTVV.

The sample holds many counts of this clonotype. The genes are TRBV20-1 and TRBJ2-1; D gene unclear. Germline CDR1 reads DFQATT; CDR2 reads SNEGSKA (reference sequence). The CDR3 runs 10 residues. Trimming took 8 bases from V and 5 from J, leaving 7 bases between them. The CDR3 protein is CSPGNNEQFF. The CDR3 DNA reads TGCAGTCCTGGGAACAATGAGCAGTTCTTC.

This clonotype came up many times. V and J are TRBV20-1 and TRBJ2-1; D is perhaps TRBD2 (6 bases). CDR1 is DFQATT and CDR2 is SNEGSKA in the germline V gene (reference sequence). The CDR3 covers 14 residues. V shed 0 bases and J shed 6 bases, with 12 bases lying between them. CDR3 sequence reads: CSARDVSSANEQFF. As DNA, the CDR3 is TGCAGTGCTAGAGATGTTTCTAGCGCCAATGAGCAGTTCTTC.

This clonotype came up many times. V usage is TRBV4-1 and J usage is TRBJ2-1; 10 bases map to TRBD2. The germline gives CDR1 MGHRA, CDR2 YSYEKL. The ends lost 0 bases at V and 8 bases at J; junction bases unmatched: 4. CDR3 length: 15 residues. CDR3: CASSQEGLATYEQFF. The CDR3 DNA is TGCGCCAGCAGCCAAGAGGGACTAGCGACCTATGAGCAGTTCTTC.

V gene TRBV10-3 combines with J gene TRBJ1-2, with a tentative D call TRBD1 (6 bases). The CDR3 consists of 15 residues. CDR1 and CDR2 (germline): ENHRY, SYGVKD. Trimming removed 6 bases at V and 4 bases at J, with 18 bases between. Here the CDR3 reads CAIRSGTRIGYGYTF. CDR3 DNA sequence: TGTGCCATCAGATCCGGGACACGAATCGGCTATGGCTACACCTTC.

This clonotype was found many times. The chain joins TRBV13 to TRBJ1-1; 7 positions match TRBD1. The trim removed 5 bases at V and 0 bases at J, leaving 6 bases unmatched. The CDR3 runs to 15 residues. Germline V lookup: CDR1 PRHDT, CDR2 FYEKMQ (reference sequence). CDR3 sequence: CASSINRGMNTEAFF. DNA of the CDR3: TGTGCCAGCAGCATAAACAGGGGTATGAACACTGAAGCTTTCTTT. The full variable domain, in which reference TRBV13 and TRBJ1-1 provide the parts outside the CDR3, is AAGVIQSPRHLIKEKRETATLKCYPIPRHDTVYWYQQGPGQDPQFLISFYEKMQSDKGSIPDRFSAQQFSDYHSELNMSSLELGDSALYFCASSINRGMNTEAFFGQGTRLTVV.

The V gene is TRBV7-8, the J gene TRBJ1-5; D is undetermined. The CDR3 is 12 residues long. The germline V gene has CDR1 SGHVS and CDR2 FQNEAQ. The V end was cut by 1 base, the J end by 13 bases, with 11 bases between. CDR3 amino acids: CASSLEGITQHF. The CDR3, as DNA: TGTGCCAGCAGCTTAGAAGGGATAACTCAGCATTTT. The variable domain in full, with the rest retrieved from reference TRBV7-8 and TRBJ1-5, is GAGVSQSPRYKVAKRGQDVALRCDPISGHVSLFWYQQALGQGPEFLTYFQNEAQLDKSGLPSDRFFAERPEGSVSTLKIQRTQQEDSAVYLCASSLEGITQHFGDGTRLSIL.

J is TRBJ2-1 and V is TRBV11-2, with a weak D call TRBD2 (5 bases). This CDR3 is 14 amino acids long. Trimming pared 1 base from V and 5 bases from J, leaving 9 bases between. From germline, CDR1 is SGHAT and CDR2 FQNNGV. CDR3 bases: TGTGCCAGCAGCTTAGCCGAGGGAGACAATGAGCAGTTCTTC. Amino acid sequence: CASSLAEGDNEQFF.

The chain links TRBV10-1 to TRBJ2-1; D could derive from TRBD1 or TRBD2 (6 bases each). V lost 3 bases, J lost 8 bases, and 8 bases lay in between. Per germline, CDR1 WNHNN and CDR2 SYGVQD (reference sequence). There are 12 residues in the CDR3. The CDR3 reads CASSDGGDEQFF. The CDR3 region has the DNA TGCGCCAGCAGTGACGGGGGCGATGAGCAGTTCTTC.

This clonotype was recorded a few times. The chain uses TRBV29-1 and TRBJ2-7; D remains ambiguous. Per germline, CDR1 SQVTM and CDR2 ANQGSEA. Trimming left V 2 bases short and J 3 bases short, with 11 bases between. This CDR3 contains 13 residues. The CDR3 DNA reads TGCAGCGTTGAAAGTAACCCCCTCTACGAGCAGTACTTC. This translates into CSVESNPLYEQYF.

This clonotype was counted a few times. This sequence joins TRBV12-3 or TRBV12-4 and TRBJ2-7; D is perhaps TRBD1 (5 bases). The ends were cut back, 6 bases at V and 2 bases at J, with 11 bases in the middle. This CDR3 has 13 amino acids. The CDR3 coding sequence is TGTGCCAGCAGGCACGACAGAACCTACGAGCAGTACTTC. It yields the protein CASRHDRTYEQYF.

This clonotype came up many times. The chain employs TRBV29-1 and TRBJ1-2; no clear D. The V end was cut by 4 bases, the J end by 0 bases, with 9 bases between. Germline lookup yields CDR1 SQVTM and CDR2 ANQGSEA. The CDR3 contains 13 residues. CDR3 protein: CSVVIGSNYGYTF. Written as DNA, the CDR3 is TGCAGCGTTGTCATCGGATCTAACTATGGCTACACCTTC.

This clonotype was counted a few times. The rearrangement joins TRBV24-1 to TRBJ2-3; 9 positions agree with TRBD2. The CDR3 length is 18 residues. The ends lost 4 bases at V and 0 bases at J; junction bases unmatched: 10. CDR1 is KGHDR and CDR2 is SFDVKD in the germline V gene. The CDR3 bases are TGTGCCACCAGTGACCCCGGGAAGAGCGGGGGGAGCACAGATACGCAGTATTTT. It specifies CATSDPGKSGGSTDTQYF.